A single sample gave rise to the 2 T cell receptor beta chains below, sequenced in a study of T cells in Graves' hyperthyroidism and ophthalmopathy. Amplification targeted TCR beta CDR3 regions from RNA transcripts. During a first-round RT-PCR of the TCR CDR3, the HTBI primer set was used. TCRdb redid the calling of the multiplex PCR reads with MiXCR, one entry per CDR3 protein. The data hold 250,000 to 300,000 distinct CDR3 sequences, with just over 14% observed a single time. The sample comprised blood. These receptors all stem from a middle-aged woman with Graves' hyperthyroidism that later progressed to Graves' ophthalmopathy.

This clonotype was seen ten or more times. V is TRBV19 and J is TRBJ2-2; TRBD2 is a possible D gene (6 bases). This CDR3 is 17 amino acids long. The V end was cut by 8 bases, the J end by 0 bases, with 19 bases between. Germline CDR1 and CDR2: LNHDA and SQIVND (reference sequence). The DNA of the CDR3 is TGTGCCAGTCGTCCCCCCGCGGGGAGGCCGAACACCGGGGAGCTGTTTTTT. Protein sequence: CASRPPAGRPNTGELFF.

This clonotype was detected many times. V is TRBV12-3 or TRBV12-4 and J is TRBJ1-2, with D hard to call. V shed 0 bases and J shed 4 bases, with 9 bases lying between them. This CDR3 spans 14 amino acids. DNA for the CDR3: TGTGCCAGCAGTTTAGCGCTGGGCCTCTATGGCTACACCTTC. Amino acids: CASSLALGLYGYTF.